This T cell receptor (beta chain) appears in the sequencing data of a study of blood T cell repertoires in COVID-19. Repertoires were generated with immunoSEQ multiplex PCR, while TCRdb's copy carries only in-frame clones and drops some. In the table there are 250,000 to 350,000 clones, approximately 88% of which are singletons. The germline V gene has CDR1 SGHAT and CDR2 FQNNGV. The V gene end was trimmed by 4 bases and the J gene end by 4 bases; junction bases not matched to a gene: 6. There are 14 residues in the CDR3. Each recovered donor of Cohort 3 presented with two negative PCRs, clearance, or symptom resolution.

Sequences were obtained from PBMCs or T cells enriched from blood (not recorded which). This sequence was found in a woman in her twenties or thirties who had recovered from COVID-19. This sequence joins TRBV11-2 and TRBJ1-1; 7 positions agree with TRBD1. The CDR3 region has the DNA TGTGCCAGCAGCTATCTAGAGGGGGCCACTGAAGCTTTCTTT. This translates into CASSYLEGATEAFF.